Below are 25 T cell receptor beta chains sequenced from a single sample in a study of cytomegalovirus exposure and HLA in healthy donors. The PCR had 60 Vbeta and 13 Jbeta primers. Profiling relied on immunoSEQ multiplex PCR, and the TCRdb table lists in-frame clones only, not all of them. This repertoire shows approximately 210,000 clones, around 79% found once; its top ten account for about 1.6%. Source material: PBMCs. These receptors originate from a woman aged 45-65 years in good health and CMV-seronegative.

The gene calls are TRBV5-1 and TRBJ2-6; tentatively, D is TRBD1 (5 bases). The length of the CDR3 is 17 residues. V gave up 0 bases and J gave up 1 base, with 11 bases separating them. Germline V lookup: CDR1 SGHRS, CDR2 YFSETQ. The CDR3 spells CASSLVLGRSGANVLTF. In DNA form, the CDR3 reads TGCGCCAGCAGCTTGGTTTTGGGGCGGTCTGGGGCCAACGTCCTGACTTTC. Looking up the rest from reference TRBV5-1 and TRBJ2-6 gives the full variable domain: KAGVTQTPRYLIKTRGQQVTLSCSPISGHRSVSWYQQTPGQGLQFLFEYFSETQRNKGNFPGRFSGRQFSNSRSEMNVSTLELGDSALYLCASSLVLGRSGANVLTFGAGSRLTVL.

Here the CDR3 reads CASSLVSSGGSTEAFF. In DNA form, the CDR3 reads TGTGCCAGCAGCTTAGTAAGTTCGGGGGGGAGCACTGAAGCTTTCTTT. V usage is TRBV7-2 and J usage is TRBJ1-1; tentatively, D is TRBD1 (5 bases). Trimming cost V 1 base and J 4 bases, with 16 bases left between them. This CDR3 has 16 amino acids. Germline V lookup: CDR1 SGHTA, CDR2 FQGNSA.

V gene TRBV5-5 combines with J gene TRBJ1-2; D is perhaps TRBD1 (5 bases). Germline V gene data show CDR1 as SGHKS and CDR2 as YYEKEE (reference sequence). This CDR3 is built from 16 residues. V was shortened by 0 bases and J by 4 bases, with 16 bases between the two germline ends. In DNA form, the CDR3 reads TGTGCCAGCAGCTTGGGGCCAGGATTACAGGTCTATGGCTACACCTTC. Protein: CASSLGPGLQVYGYTF.

The chain employs TRBV9 and TRBJ2-7, with 16 positions matching TRBD2. The CDR3 totals 17 residues. Germline-derived CDR1 and CDR2 are SGDLS and YYNGEE. The J segment lost 5 bases and the V segment lost 3 bases, leaving 8 bases of the junction unmatched. CDR3 protein: CASSALGTSGRAHEQYF. Here the CDR3 DNA reads TGTGCCAGCAGCGCCCTCGGGACTAGCGGGAGGGCCCACGAGCAGTACTTC. Filled out from reference TRBV9 and TRBJ2-7, the complete variable domain reads DSGVTQTPKHLITATGQRVTLRCSPRSGDLSVYWYQQSLDQGLQFLIQYYNGEERAKGNILERFSAQQFPDLHSELNLSSLELGDSALYFCASSALGTSGRAHEQYFGPGTRLTVT.

The V call is TRBV28, the J call TRBJ2-3; TRBD2 matches 7 bases. The V gene's germline CDR1 is MDHEN and CDR2 SYDVKM. Losses at the gene ends were 3 bases for V and 3 bases for J; bases not matched to a gene: 9. CDR3 length equals 16 residues. CDR3 DNA sequence: TGTGCCAGCAGTTTGTTTGAGGGCGGGAGAACAGATACGCAGTATTTT. It codes for CASSLFEGGRTDTQYF.

This clone was recorded only once. This chain joins TRBV9 and TRBJ2-3; 15 bases are shared with TRBD2. V lost 3 bases to trimming and J lost 6 bases; unmatched junction nucleotides: 14. CDR1 is SGDLS and CDR2 is YYNGEE in the germline V gene. The CDR3 consists of 19 residues. CDR3 sequence reads: CASSAGTSGRFLIGDTQYF. CDR3 nucleotide sequence: TGTGCCAGCAGCGCGGGGACTAGCGGGAGGTTCCTTATAGGGGATACGCAGTATTTT. Drawing the rest from reference TRBV9 and TRBJ2-3, the complete variable domain is DSGVTQTPKHLITATGQRVTLRCSPRSGDLSVYWYQQSLDQGLQFLIQYYNGEERAKGNILERFSAQQFPDLHSELNLSSLELGDSALYFCASSAGTSGRFLIGDTQYFGPGTRLTVL.

This chain's CDR3 is CASSLGALDTQYF. CDR3 nucleotides: TGTGCCAGCAGCTTAGGGGCCCTAGATACGCAGTATTTT. The rearrangement joins TRBV7-3 to TRBJ2-3; D is perhaps TRBD1 (5 bases). This CDR3 has 13 amino acids. Germline V lookup: CDR1 SGHTA, CDR2 FQGTGA. The V and J ends lost 2 bases and 5 bases respectively, with 8 bases between them.

This chain links TRBV19 with TRBJ1-4, with D unclear. Trimming cost V 5 bases and J 5 bases, with 21 bases left between them. Looked up from germline, CDR1 is LNHDA and CDR2 is SQIVND (reference sequence). The CDR3 is 17 amino acids. This chain's CDR3 is CASSSTRAGPRNEKLFF. The DNA for the CDR3 is TGTGCCAGTAGTTCAACCCGGGCGGGCCCCAGAAATGAAAAACTGTTTTTT. The full variable domain, with the rest looked up from reference TRBV19 and TRBJ1-4, is DGGITQSPKYLFRKEGQNVTLSCEQNLNHDAMYWYRQDPGQGLRLIYYSQIVNDFQKGDIAEGYSVSREKKESFPLTVTSAQKNPTAFYLCASSSTRAGPRNEKLFFGSGTQLSVL.

The chain uses TRBV11-3 and TRBJ1-1; D gene uncertain. The V end was cut by 3 bases, the J end by 6 bases, with 11 bases between. The CDR3 consists of 13 residues. Germline V gene sequence: CDR1 SGHNT, CDR2 YENEEA. The CDR3 sequence is CASSFGPGSEAFF. The CDR3 region has the DNA TGTGCCAGCAGCTTCGGACCGGGATCTGAAGCTTTCTTT. The full variable domain, with the rest looked up from reference TRBV11-3 and TRBJ1-1, is EAGVVQSPRYKIIEKKQPVAFWCNPISGHNTLYWYLQNLGQGPELLIRYENEEAVDDSQLPKDRFSAERLKGVDSTLKIQPAELGDSAVYLCASSFGPGSEAFFGQGTRLTVV.

The DNA of the CDR3 is TGTGCCAGCAGCCGGTTTAGCGGGGGTTACAATGAGCAGTTCTTC. The encoded protein is CASSRFSGGYNEQFF. The chain is built from TRBV14 and TRBJ2-1; 9 nucleotides line up with TRBD2. This CDR3 is 15 amino acids long. Germline-derived CDR1 and CDR2 are SGHDN and FVKESK. With V trimmed by 4 bases and J by 4 bases, 5 bases remained unmatched.

This chain connects TRBV28 to TRBJ1-5, with D perhaps matching TRBD1 (5 bases). CDR3 length: 13 amino acids. Germline-derived CDR1 and CDR2 are MDHEN and SYDVKM. Trimming removed 6 bases at V and 10 bases at J, with 16 bases between. The CDR3 region has the DNA TGTGCCAGCAGGCCTAGACAGCTGGCTCCCCAGCATTTT. It is translated as CASRPRQLAPQHF.

The CDR3 region has the DNA TGTGCCAGCAGCTTATCGGGCGGGAACGAGCAGTACTTC. This encodes CASSLSGGNEQYF. The chain links TRBV7-2 to TRBJ2-7, with D possibly TRBD2 on 6 matching bases. CDR1 and CDR2 (germline): SGHTA, FQGNSA. This CDR3 is built from 13 residues. The ends were cut back, 2 bases at V and 5 bases at J, with 10 bases in the middle. Full variable domain (missing parts from reference TRBV7-2 and TRBJ2-7): GAGVSQSPSNKVTEKGKDVELRCDPISGHTALYWYRQSLGQGLEFLIYFQGNSAPDKSGLPSDRFSAERTGGSVSTLTIQRTQQEDSAVYLCASSLSGGNEQYFGPGTRLTVT.

The V gene is TRBV19, the J gene TRBJ2-7; weak D call: TRBD2 (6 bases). Germline CDR1 is LNHDA and CDR2 is SQIVND (reference sequence). Trimming took off 7 bases at V and 9 bases at J, with 25 bases between the two ends. The CDR3 covers 15 residues. The CDR3 DNA follows: TGTGCCAGTACCAATGGGGAAGGCGTCGGGGGACGGCAGTACTTC. It specifies CASTNGEGVGGRQYF.

This clone was found once. This chain uses TRBV18 with TRBJ1-2, with 8 bases identical to TRBD1. CDR3 length equals 14 residues. V was pared by 5 bases and J by 6 bases, with 8 bases of the junction left unmatched. Germline V lookup: CDR1 KGHSH, CDR2 LQKENI. CDR3 DNA: TGTGCCAGCTCAACCCAGGGGGCGAATGATGGCTACACCTTC. It is translated as CASSTQGANDGYTF.

The chain joins TRBV4-3 to TRBJ2-7; D is undetermined. V lost 0 bases and J lost 3, with 6 bases in between. The CDR3 spans 13 residues. The germline CDR1 and CDR2 sequences are LGHNA and YSLEER. The CDR3 DNA sequence: TGCGCCAGCAGCCAAGACTATAACTACGAGCAGTACTTC. Translation gives CASSQDYNYEQYF.

V is TRBV7-9 and J is TRBJ1-2; possible D gene TRBD1, 6 bases. Germline V gene lookup returns CDR1 SEHNR and CDR2 FQNEAQ (reference sequence). The ends were cut back, 5 bases at V and 6 bases at J, with 13 bases in the middle. The CDR3 runs to 13 residues. In DNA, the CDR3 is TGTGCCAGCAGCCCCAACAGGGATAATGGCTACACCTTC. As protein: CASSPNRDNGYTF.

This chain uses TRBV5-4 with TRBJ2-7, with TRBD2 identical over 9 bases. Germline CDR1 reads SGHNT; CDR2 reads YYREEE (reference sequence). The CDR3 spans 17 residues. The V and J ends lost 2 bases and 2 bases, in that order; junction bases with no gene match: 11. The CDR3 DNA reads TGTGCCAGCAGCTTTACCCCCGGGACTAGCCGTCCCTACGAGCAGTACTTC. Residues: CASSFTPGTSRPYEQYF.

This clone was found a few times. The chain combines TRBV5-1 with TRBJ1-1; the D gene is possibly TRBD1 (5 bases). The CDR3 sequence is 15 residues long. V was clipped by 1 base and J by 2 bases, with 12 bases between them. Germline V gives CDR1 SGHRS, CDR2 YFSETQ. The CDR3 here is CASSLNEWGNTEAFF. The CDR3 bases are TGCGCCAGCAGCTTGAACGAGTGGGGCAACACTGAAGCTTTCTTT.

The chain combines TRBV18 with TRBJ1-2; 7 bases match TRBD1. This CDR3 has 13 amino acids. Germline V lookup: CDR1 KGHSH, CDR2 LQKENI. V was pared by 4 bases and J by 6 bases, with 5 bases of the junction left unmatched. The CDR3 reads CASSRQGGDGYTF. As DNA, the CDR3 is TGTGCCAGCTCACGACAGGGAGGAGATGGCTACACCTTC.

The gene calls are TRBV2 and TRBJ1-2; D is unclear. Trimming stripped 2 bases from V and 4 bases from J, with 20 bases between. The CDR3 length is 17 residues. The germline CDR1 and CDR2 sequences are SNHLY and FYNNEI. Here the CDR3 DNA reads TGTGCCAGCAGTGAAATCGGAAACGGAGGGCTCGGCTATGGCTACACCTTC. The encoded protein is CASSEIGNGGLGYGYTF.

J is TRBJ2-4 and V is TRBV7-6, with D possibly TRBD1 on 7 matching bases. Trimming cost V 3 bases and J 0 bases, with 15 bases left between them. The CDR3 has 17 amino acids. The germline gives CDR1 SGHVS, CDR2 FNYEAQ. In DNA form, the CDR3 reads TGTGCCAGCAGCTTGGGGCAGGGGGGACTAGCCAAAAACATTCAGTACTTC. It translates to CASSLGQGGLAKNIQYF.

J is TRBJ1-5 and V is TRBV23-1; 7 nucleotides align to TRBD1. TRBV23-1 is assigned to the ORF class and has an uncertain function. This CDR3 is built from 14 residues. V lost 6 bases and J lost 3; bases outside the gene matches: 5. Written as DNA, the CDR3 is TGCGCCAGCAGGAGAGGGGGCTACAATCAGCCCCAGCATTTT. This gives the protein CASRRGGYNQPQHF.

The chain recombines TRBV6-1 with TRBJ2-7, with TRBD1 identical over 7 bases. The CDR3 covers 13 residues. The trim removed 8 bases at V and 1 base at J, leaving 5 bases unmatched. Germline V lookup: CDR1 MNHNS, CDR2 SASEGT. CDR3 nucleotide sequence: TGTGCCAGCGAACGGGACAGATCCTACGAGCAGTACTTC. As protein: CASERDRSYEQYF.

This clone was detected a few times. V and J are TRBV4-1 and TRBJ1-1, with D possibly TRBD1 on 5 matching bases. The CDR3 loop spans 16 amino acids. Between the trimmed V and J ends, which lost 4 bases and 3 bases, there was a span of 18 bases. Germline assignment: CDR1 MGHRA and CDR2 YSYEKL. As DNA, the CDR3 is TGCGCCAGCAGCCTTGGACGTGGGGGGTTGGACACTGAAGCTTTCTTT. This translates into CASSLGRGGLDTEAFF.

This clone appeared a single time. The J gene is TRBJ2-3, the V gene TRBV27; the D is unclear. CDR3 size: 16 residues. The V gene lost 2 bases and the J gene lost 6 bases, with 18 bases spanning the gap. Germline CDR1 MNHEY, CDR2 SMNVEV (reference sequence). This CDR3 reads CASSLGLGVDWDTQYF. In DNA form, the CDR3 reads TGTGCCAGCAGTTTAGGGTTGGGCGTCGATTGGGATACGCAGTATTTT.